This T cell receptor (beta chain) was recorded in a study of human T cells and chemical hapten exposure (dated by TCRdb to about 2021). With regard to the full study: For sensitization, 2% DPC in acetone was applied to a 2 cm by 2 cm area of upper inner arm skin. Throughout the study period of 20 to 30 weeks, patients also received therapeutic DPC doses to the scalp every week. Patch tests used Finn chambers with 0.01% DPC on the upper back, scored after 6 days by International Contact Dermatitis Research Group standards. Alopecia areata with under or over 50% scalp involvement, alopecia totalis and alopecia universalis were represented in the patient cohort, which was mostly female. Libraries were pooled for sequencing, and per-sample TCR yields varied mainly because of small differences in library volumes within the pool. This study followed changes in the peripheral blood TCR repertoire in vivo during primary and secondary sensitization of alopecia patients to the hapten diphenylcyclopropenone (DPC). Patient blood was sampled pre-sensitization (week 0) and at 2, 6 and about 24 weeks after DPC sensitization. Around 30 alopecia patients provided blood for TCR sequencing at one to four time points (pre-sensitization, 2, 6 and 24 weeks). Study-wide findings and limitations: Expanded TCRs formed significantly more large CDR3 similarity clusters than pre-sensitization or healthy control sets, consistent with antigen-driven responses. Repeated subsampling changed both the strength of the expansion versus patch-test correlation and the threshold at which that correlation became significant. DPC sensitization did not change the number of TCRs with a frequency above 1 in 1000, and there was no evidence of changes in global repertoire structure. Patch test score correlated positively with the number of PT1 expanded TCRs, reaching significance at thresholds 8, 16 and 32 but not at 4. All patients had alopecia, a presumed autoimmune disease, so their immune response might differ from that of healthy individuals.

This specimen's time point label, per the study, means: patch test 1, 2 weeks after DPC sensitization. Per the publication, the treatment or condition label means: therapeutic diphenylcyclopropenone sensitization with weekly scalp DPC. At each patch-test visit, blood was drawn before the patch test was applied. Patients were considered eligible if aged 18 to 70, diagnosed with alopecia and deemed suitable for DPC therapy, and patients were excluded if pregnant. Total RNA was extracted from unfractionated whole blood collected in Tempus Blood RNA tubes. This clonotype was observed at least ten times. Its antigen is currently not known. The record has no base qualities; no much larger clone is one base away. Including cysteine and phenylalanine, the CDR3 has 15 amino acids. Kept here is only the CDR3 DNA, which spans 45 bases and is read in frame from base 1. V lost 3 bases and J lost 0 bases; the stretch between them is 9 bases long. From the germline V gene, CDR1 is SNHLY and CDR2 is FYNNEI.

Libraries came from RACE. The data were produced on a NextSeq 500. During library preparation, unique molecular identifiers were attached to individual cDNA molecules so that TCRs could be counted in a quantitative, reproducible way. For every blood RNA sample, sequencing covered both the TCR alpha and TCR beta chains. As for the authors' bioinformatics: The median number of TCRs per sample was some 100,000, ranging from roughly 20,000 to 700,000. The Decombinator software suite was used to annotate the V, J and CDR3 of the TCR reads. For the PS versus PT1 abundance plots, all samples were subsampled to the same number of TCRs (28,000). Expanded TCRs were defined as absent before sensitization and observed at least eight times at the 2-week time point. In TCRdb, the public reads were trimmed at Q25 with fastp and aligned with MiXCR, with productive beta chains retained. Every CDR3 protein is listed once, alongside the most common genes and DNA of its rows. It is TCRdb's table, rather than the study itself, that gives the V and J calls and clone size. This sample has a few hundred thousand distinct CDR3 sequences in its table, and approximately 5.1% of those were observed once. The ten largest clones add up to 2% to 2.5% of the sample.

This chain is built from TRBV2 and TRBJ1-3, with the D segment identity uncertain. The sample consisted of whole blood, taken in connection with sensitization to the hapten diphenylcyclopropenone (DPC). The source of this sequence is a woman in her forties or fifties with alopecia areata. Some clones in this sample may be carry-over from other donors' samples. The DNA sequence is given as TGTGCCAGCAGTGACGGTCCTTACTCTGGAAACACCATATATTTT. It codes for CASSDGPYSGNTIYF.